The 29 T cell receptor beta chains below come from one sample, sequenced in a study of patients and donors after allogeneic stem cell transplantation. One entry per CDR3 protein results from TCRdb running MiXCR on the RT-PCR reads. The sample has tens of thousands of distinct CDR3 sequences; around 7% are singletons. Sequencing input: blood, either unsorted or a sorted T cell fraction (not recorded which). These receptors came from a human donor who was either an allogeneic HSCT recipient or a stem cell or donor lymphocyte infusion donor (not recorded which). It is not recorded whose cells these are; they may come from a transplant donor.

This clonotype was counted ten times or more. V gene TRBV10-2 combines with J gene TRBJ1-2; TRBD1 matches at 8 bases. This CDR3 region has 13 residues. Germline-derived CDR1 and CDR2 are WSHSY and SAAADI. The J segment lost 6 bases and the V segment lost 2 bases, leaving 2 bases of the junction unmatched. The CDR3 nucleotides are TGCGCCAGCAGTGAGGACAGGGGACATGGCTACACCTTC. It yields the protein CASSEDRGHGYTF.

The rearrangement links TRBV11-2 to TRBJ2-3; D is possibly TRBD1 (6 bases). Germline CDR1 SGHAT, CDR2 FQNNGV. V was pared by 2 bases and J by 3 bases, with 15 bases between. The CDR3 contains 16 residues. This CDR3 reads CASSLLTGSVTDTQYF. CDR3 in DNA: TGTGCCAGCAGCTTACTCACAGGGTCTGTTACAGATACGCAGTATTTT.

A remark on this clonotype: A much larger clone differs from this one at a single base, so this may be a read error. The rearrangement uses TRBV29-1 and TRBJ2-7, with TRBD2 matching over 12 bases. The J call may be faulty, since TRBJ2-1 better matches the DNA end. Germline CDR1 is SQVTM and CDR2 is ANQGSEA. This CDR3 has 13 amino acids. This chain's CDR3 is CSATSGSAYEQFF. CDR3 coding DNA: TGCAGCGCGACTAGCGGGAGTGCATACGAGCAGTTCTTC.

In its sample, this clonotype was seen many times. The chain is built from TRBV5-1 and TRBJ2-3, with D perhaps matching TRBD1 (6 bases). Germline lookup yields CDR1 SGHRS and CDR2 YFSETQ. V shed 0 bases and J shed 2 bases, with 7 bases lying between them. The CDR3 is 14 residues long. The CDR3 is CASSLGQVTDTQYF. In nucleotides, the CDR3 is TGCGCCAGCAGCTTGGGACAGGTCACAGATACGCAGTATTTT.

This clonotype was picked up many times. The V and J genes are TRBV6-6 and TRBJ2-1; 12 bases line up with TRBD2. V dropped 1 base and J dropped 8; count of bases not matched to a gene: 3. Per the germline V gene, CDR1 is MNHNY and CDR2 is SVGAGI (reference sequence). The CDR3 covers 15 residues. CDR3 DNA sequence: TGTGCCAGCAGTTACTTCCTAGCGGGAGGGGATGAGCAGTTCTTC. Translated: CASSYFLAGGDEQFF.

This clonotype was observed at least ten times. The rearrangement joins TRBV6-5 to TRBJ1-1; D may be TRBD1 (6 bases). V was shortened by 6 bases and J by 1 base, with 9 bases between the two germline ends. The germline V gene has CDR1 MNHEY and CDR2 SVGAGI. The CDR3 is made up of 13 amino acids. The CDR3 nucleotides are TGTGCCAGCAGGCGGACAGCGAACACTGAAGCTTTCTTT. Protein: CASRRTANTEAFF.

This clonotype rates as medium-sized. The chain joins TRBV12-3 or TRBV12-4 to TRBJ1-5; the D is unclear. The V gene lost 3 bases and the J gene lost 6 bases, with 3 bases spanning the gap. The CDR3 is made up of 11 amino acids. This CDR3 reads CASSLGQPQHF. CDR3 coding DNA: TGTGCCAGCAGTTTGGGTCAGCCCCAGCATTTT.

This clonotype has more than one count but fewer than ten. The genes are TRBV6-2 or TRBV6-3 and TRBJ1-5; the D gene is possibly TRBD1 (5 bases). This CDR3 is built from 13 residues. The V end lost 9 bases, the J end lost 8 bases, and 17 bases lay between the germline ends. Germline-derived CDR1 and CDR2 are MNHEY and SVGEGT. CDR3: CASGGTRREPQHF. CDR3 sequence (DNA): TGTGCCAGTGGCGGGACGAGGAGGGAGCCCCAGCATTTT.

To note about this clonotype: One base away lies a much larger clone, so this may be a sequencing read error. It is likely a read error, because the conserved phenylalanine at the end of the CDR3 is missing. J is TRBJ2-2 and V is TRBV11-2; D tentatively reads TRBD1 or TRBD2 (5 bases each). The CDR3 is 16 amino acids. The V and J ends lost 4 bases and 2 bases respectively, with 14 bases between them. Germline V CDR1 and CDR2: SGHAT, FQNNGV. The CDR3 DNA reads TGTGCCAGCAGCTACTTACCCGGGACCAACACCGGGGAGCTGTTTTTG. Translating gives CASSYLPGTNTGELFL.

This clonotype was counted many times. This chain joins TRBV19 and TRBJ1-2; the match to TRBD1 covers 8 bases. The CDR3 covers 12 residues. V lost 8 bases, J lost 9 bases, and 8 bases stayed unmatched. CDR1 is LNHDA and CDR2 is SQIVND in the germline V gene (reference sequence). In nucleotides, the CDR3 is TGTGCCAGTTGGGGACAGGTGCAGCGCTACACCTTC. The encoded protein is CASWGQVQRYTF.

This clonotype was observed a few times. The chain is built from TRBV7-6 and TRBJ2-5, with D perhaps TRBD1 or TRBD2 (5 bases each). In germline, CDR1 is SGHVS, CDR2 FNYEAQ. CDR3 length equals 15 residues. Trimming removed 3 bases from V and 5 bases from J, with 16 bases in between. CDR3 bases: TGTGCCAGCAGCTTCTCCGGGACCGCGGGCGAGACCCAGTACTTC. Residues: CASSFSGTAGETQYF.

The J gene is TRBJ1-5, the V gene TRBV12-5; 7 bases are a match to TRBD1. Germline V gives CDR1 LGHNT, CDR2 FRNRAP. Unmatched junction bases numbered 2, after V lost 3 bases and J lost 3 bases. The CDR3 totals 14 residues. The CDR3 is CASGFGTVNQPQHF. DNA of the CDR3: TGTGCTAGTGGTTTTGGGACAGTCAATCAGCCCCAGCATTTT.

This chain links TRBV5-4 with TRBJ2-1; D may be TRBD1 (6 bases). Trimming took 0 bases from V and 9 from J, leaving 13 bases between them. The CDR3 spans 14 residues. Germline assignment: CDR1 SGHNT and CDR2 YYREEE (reference sequence). CDR3 loop: CASSLVGASGEQFF. The CDR3 coding sequence is TGTGCCAGCAGCTTGGTGGGGGCCTCGGGTGAGCAGTTCTTC. Looking up the rest from reference TRBV5-4 and TRBJ2-1 gives the full variable domain: ETGVTQSPTHLIKTRGQQVTLRCSSQSGHNTVSWYQQALGQGPQFIFQYYREEENGRGNFPPRFSGLQFPNYSSELNVNALELDDSALYLCASSLVGASGEQFFGPGTRLTVL.

This rearrangement joins TRBV5-1 to TRBJ2-1; TRBD2 matches 7 bases. Germline-derived CDR1 and CDR2 are SGHRS and YFSETQ. This CDR3 contains 14 residues. The trim removed 0 bases at V and 8 bases at J, leaving 5 bases unmatched. CDR3 DNA: TGCGCCAGCAGCTTGGCCTATGCGGGAGATGAGCAGTTCTTC. Encoded protein: CASSLAYAGDEQFF.

The rearrangement uses TRBV28 and TRBJ2-1, with 11 bases identical to TRBD2. The germline gives CDR1 MDHEN, CDR2 SYDVKM. The CDR3 has 16 residues. The V gene end was trimmed by 6 bases and the J gene end by 4 bases; junction bases not matched to a gene: 8. The DNA for the CDR3 is TGTGCCAGCAGGAGACCTAGCGGGAGGTTGTACAATGAGCAGTTCTTC. Translation: CASRRPSGRLYNEQFF.

This clonotype was detected many times. The V call is TRBV6-2 or TRBV6-3, the J call TRBJ2-7, with 9 bases lining up with TRBD2. Per germline, CDR1 MNHEY and CDR2 SVGEGT. V lost 8 bases to trimming and J lost 6 bases; unmatched junction nucleotides: 8. The CDR3 totals 13 residues. The CDR3 spells CASLAGVFGEQYF. The CDR3 nucleotides read TGTGCCAGCTTAGCGGGAGTATTTGGCGAGCAGTACTTC.

This clonotype has ten or more counts. The chain carries TRBV7-2 and TRBJ1-1; D unresolved. CDR3 size: 14 residues. CDR1 SGHTA and CDR2 FQGNSA come from the germline V gene. Deletions cut 5 bases from V and 3 bases from J, with 13 bases between. CDR3 nucleotide sequence: TGTGCCAGCAGCCTACAACTTGGGGACACTGAAGCTTTCTTT. It specifies CASSLQLGDTEAFF.

This clonotype turned up a few times. V and J are TRBV20-1 and TRBJ2-2; possible D gene TRBD2, 6 bases. Trimming took off 2 bases at V and 2 bases at J, with 21 bases between the two ends. Germline V gene lookup returns CDR1 DFQATT and CDR2 SNEGSKA (reference sequence). The length of the CDR3 is 18 residues. The CDR3 bases are TGCAGTGCTAGACTAGACTATGGGAGCGGGTTAAACACCGGGGAGCTGTTTTTT. This encodes CSARLDYGSGLNTGELFF.

This clonotype was detected ten times or more. The CDR3 sequence: CAIRGEGRSDEAFF. DNA of the CDR3: TGTGCCATCAGGGGGGAGGGCAGATCAGATGAAGCTTTCTTT. The rearrangement links TRBV10-3 to TRBJ1-1, with TRBD1 as a possible D gene (5 bases). Germline CDR1 and CDR2: ENHRY and SYGVKD. This CDR3 contains 14 residues. Trimming removed 6 bases at V and 7 bases at J, with 18 bases between.

The chain combines TRBV6-1 with TRBJ2-4; 8 bases match TRBD2. Germline V gene lookup returns CDR1 MNHNS and CDR2 SASEGT. With V trimmed by 5 bases and J by 1 base, 7 bases remained unmatched. The CDR3 runs to 16 residues. The CDR3 loop reads CASSREREWAKNIQYF. CDR3 bases: TGTGCCAGCAGTCGAGAGCGGGAGTGGGCCAAAAACATTCAGTACTTC.

This clonotype was seen ten or more times. This chain uses TRBV28 with TRBJ1-5; D not resolved. Trimming shortened V by 3 bases and J by 5 bases, and 5 bases separated the two germline ends. Germline V gene sequence: CDR1 MDHEN, CDR2 SYDVKM. The CDR3 runs 12 residues. CDR3 nucleotides: TGTGCCAGCAGTTTTAGGTATCAGCCCCAGCATTTT. This codes for CASSFRYQPQHF.

In DNA form, the CDR3 reads TGTGCCAGCAGCCAAAGGGTAGACTACGAGCAGTACTTC. Translated, it gives CASSQRVDYEQYF. This sequence joins TRBV14 and TRBJ2-7; D call uncertain. The CDR3 extends over 13 amino acids. The ends were cut back, 2 bases at V and 3 bases at J, with 8 bases in the middle. Germline V CDR1 and CDR2: SGHDN, FVKESK.

This clonotype has at least ten counts. V usage is TRBV7-9 and J usage is TRBJ2-3; maybe TRBD1 (5 bases). This CDR3 spans 17 amino acids. With 7 bases removed from V and 0 bases from J, the gap between germline ends came to 20 bases. Germline CDR1 is SEHNR and CDR2 is FQNEAQ (reference sequence). The CDR3 coding sequence is TGTGCCAGCACCCCAGTGGGTTGGACACTTAGCACAGATACGCAGTATTTT. As protein: CASTPVGWTLSTDTQYF.

This clonotype was seen ten or more times. The J gene is TRBJ2-3, the V gene TRBV4-1, with D uncertain. Trimming cost V 0 bases and J 6 bases, with 22 bases left between them. CDR1 is MGHRA and CDR2 is YSYEKL in the germline V gene. The CDR3 is 18 residues long. The CDR3 protein is CASSQEKKLFLPHDTQYF. CDR3 in DNA: TGCGCCAGCAGCCAAGAAAAGAAGTTATTTCTACCACATGATACGCAGTATTTT.

J is TRBJ2-7 and V is TRBV18; TRBD2 matches 14 bases. The V gene's germline CDR1 is KGHSH and CDR2 LQKENI. The CDR3 is made up of 16 amino acids. Trimming removed 0 bases from V and 7 bases from J; junction bases left unmatched: 5. CDR3 DNA sequence: TGTGCCAGCTCACCACCGAGACTAGCGGGAGGGGGAGAGCAGTACTTC. Its translation is CASSPPRLAGGGEQYF.

This clonotype came up many times. V is TRBV12-3 or TRBV12-4 and J is TRBJ2-5; maybe TRBD2 (5 bases). The CDR3 extends over 14 amino acids. Deletions cut 5 bases from V and 2 bases from J, with 12 bases between. CDR3 amino acids: CASSAARTQETQYF. The CDR3, as DNA: TGTGCCAGCAGTGCGGCGCGGACTCAAGAGACCCAGTACTTC.

This clonotype was observed many times. The genes are TRBV12-3 or TRBV12-4 and TRBJ1-4; D remains ambiguous. The CDR3 covers 13 residues. The V and J ends lost 1 base and 7 bases respectively, with 7 bases between them. Written as DNA, the CDR3 is TGTGCCAGCAGTTTAGTTGGGAGTGAAAAACTGTTTTTT. Its translation: CASSLVGSEKLFF.

This clonotype was observed a handful of times. This chain connects TRBV28 to TRBJ2-1, with a tentative D call TRBD2 (6 bases). The length of the CDR3 is 16 residues. From germline, CDR1 is MDHEN and CDR2 SYDVKM. The V end lost 6 bases, the J end lost 4 bases, and 19 bases lay between the germline ends. The CDR3 protein is CASRETPGLGYNEQFF. CDR3 coding DNA: TGTGCCAGCAGGGAAACCCCGGGACTGGGGTACAATGAGCAGTTCTTC. Supplemented by reference TRBV28 and TRBJ2-1, the full variable domain reads DVKVTQSSRYLVKRTGEKVFLECVQDMDHENMFWYRQDPGLGLRLIYFSYDVKMKEKGDIPEGYSVSREKKERFSLILESASTNQTSMYLCASRETPGLGYNEQFFGPGTRLTVL.

This clonotype was detected many times. The chain is built from TRBV7-2 and TRBJ2-1; D remains ambiguous. V was clipped by 3 bases and J by 7 bases, with 13 bases between them. This CDR3 has 14 residues. CDR1 and CDR2 (germline): SGHTA, FQGNSA. CDR3 amino acids: CASSFGVFGNEQFF. The CDR3 DNA reads as TGTGCCAGCAGCTTCGGCGTCTTTGGGAATGAGCAGTTCTTC.